This passage covers 10 T cell receptor beta chains from one sample sequenced in a study of cytomegalovirus exposure and HLA in healthy donors. Generated by immunoSEQ multiplex PCR, the TCRdb table keeps only in-frame clones and is missing some. The sample has approximately 46,000 clones, approximately 94% seen once. Sequencing used PBMCs. Receptors were obtained from a woman between 18 and 29 years old in good health and CMV-seronegative.

The V call is TRBV6-1, the J call TRBJ1-1; D is uncertain. From germline, CDR1 is MNHNS and CDR2 SASEGT. Trimming took off 6 bases at V and 1 base at J, with 9 bases between the two ends. The CDR3 length is 13 residues. CDR3 residues: CASSVPGNTEAFF. The CDR3 DNA follows: TGTGCCAGCAGCGTACCGGGGAACACTGAAGCTTTCTTT.

The CDR3 bases are TGTGCCAGCAGTTCAGGGGTTAGCTCCTACGAGCAGTACTTC. The encoded protein is CASSSGVSSYEQYF. J is TRBJ2-7 and V is TRBV28, with D perhaps TRBD1 (6 bases). Germline assignment: CDR1 MDHEN and CDR2 SYDVKM. The CDR3 is 14 amino acids. V lost 4 bases to trimming and J lost 0 bases, with 10 bases between them.

This clone was recorded once. J is TRBJ2-3 and V is TRBV2, with a weak D call TRBD2 (5 bases). Trimming stripped 8 bases from V and 3 bases from J, with 15 bases between. The CDR3 is 14 amino acids. Germline CDR1 and CDR2: SNHLY and FYNNEI. The CDR3 region has the DNA TGTGCCAGCGAACTAGGACCTCAAACAGATACGCAGTATTTT. It yields the protein CASELGPQTDTQYF.

This clone showed up just once. This sequence joins TRBV4-1 and TRBJ1-1; tentatively, D is TRBD1 (5 bases). This CDR3 comprises 15 residues. CDR1 and CDR2 (germline): MGHRA, YSYEKL. V was cut by 1 base and J by 3 bases, with 12 bases left in between. The CDR3 DNA reads as TGCGCCAGCAGCCAAGGGGGGGTAAAGGACACTGAAGCTTTCTTT. Translation: CASSQGGVKDTEAFF.

This chain uses TRBV6-1 with TRBJ1-1; no firm D call. The CDR3 consists of 12 residues. Germline V gene sequence: CDR1 MNHNS, CDR2 SASEGT. The V gene lost 6 bases and the J gene lost 11 bases, with 16 bases spanning the gap. CDR3 DNA: TGTGCCAGCAGCCTTCCTCCTGACTGGGCTTTCTTT. It is translated as CASSLPPDWAFF.

CDR3 DNA sequence: TGTGCCAGCAGTGAATTAGGGAGTTTAGAGCAGTACTTC. This gives the protein CASSELGSLEQYF. The chain is built from TRBV2 and TRBJ2-7; TRBD2 might be the D (5 bases). Trimming pared 2 bases from V and 7 bases from J, leaving 12 bases between. The CDR3 sequence is 13 residues long. Germline V gene sequence: CDR1 SNHLY, CDR2 FYNNEI.

The chain recombines TRBV6-6 with TRBJ2-1; 8 nucleotides match TRBD2. V was clipped by 5 bases and J by 9 bases; unmatched bases: 12. CDR3 size: 15 residues. Germline loops: CDR1 MNHNY, CDR2 SVGAGI (reference sequence). CDR3 sequence: CASSRRTSSIGEQFF. CDR3 nucleotides: TGTGCCAGCAGTCGCCGGACTAGCTCGATTGGTGAGCAGTTCTTC.

The chain couples TRBV19 to TRBJ2-7; 10 bases map to TRBD1. With 5 bases clipped from V and 8 bases from J, the junction kept 9 bases outside the gene matches. The germline V gene encodes CDR1 LNHDA and CDR2 SQIVND (reference sequence). The CDR3 spans 14 residues. The CDR3 spells CASSPPGTGEKQYF. DNA for the CDR3: TGTGCCAGTAGTCCTCCGGGGACAGGGGAAAAGCAGTACTTC.

The V call is TRBV10-2, the J call TRBJ2-7; the match to TRBD1 covers 7 bases. There are 14 residues in the CDR3. Per germline, CDR1 WSHSY and CDR2 SAAADI. V gave up 4 bases and J gave up 3 bases; unmatched junction bases: 6. The CDR3, as DNA: TGCGCCAGCAGTGGTCTAGGACAGGACTACGAGCAGTACTTC. Encoded protein: CASSGLGQDYEQYF.

V usage is TRBV6-5 and J usage is TRBJ1-2; 8 bases are a match to TRBD1. From germline, CDR1 is MNHEY and CDR2 SVGAGI. CDR3 length: 15 residues. The V segment lost 6 bases and the J segment 6 bases; nucleotides outside the gene matches: 12. Here the CDR3 reads CASSLSLQGANGYTF. CDR3 DNA sequence: TGTGCCAGCAGCTTATCCCTTCAGGGGGCGAATGGCTACACCTTC.